This paragraph reports one TCR beta chain. After removal of 3 bases from V and 8 bases from J, the junction contained 5 bases not matched to a gene. Germline CDR1 and CDR2: GTSNPN and SVGIG (reference sequence). The length of the CDR3 is 13 residues. Produced via immunoSEQ multiplex PCR; TCRdb's table is partial and in-frame only. The sample carries about 90,000 clones, roughly four fifths recorded once. This sample stems from a study of blood T cell repertoires in COVID-19. Overall study context: The origin of the acute and convalescent COVID-19 samples was the United States, Italy and Spain. PBMCs, B-cell-depleted T cells, or T cells were the source of the cDNA or gDNA that made up the material.

The chain joins TRBV30 to TRBJ1-1, with 11 bases that match TRBD1. This clonotype was obtained from a human donor in a cohort sampled during active COVID-19. Input material: peripheral blood. CDR3 in amino acids: CAWRVGQGAEAFF. The CDR3 coding sequence is TGTGCCTGGAGGGTAGGACAGGGGGCGGAAGCTTTCTTT.